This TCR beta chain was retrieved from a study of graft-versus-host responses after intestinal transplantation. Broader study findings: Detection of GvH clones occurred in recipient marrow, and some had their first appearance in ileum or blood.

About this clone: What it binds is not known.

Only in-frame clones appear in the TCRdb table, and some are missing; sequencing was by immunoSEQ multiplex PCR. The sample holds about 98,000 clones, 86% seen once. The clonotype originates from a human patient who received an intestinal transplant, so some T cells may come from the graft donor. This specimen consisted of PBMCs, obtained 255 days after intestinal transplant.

CDR3 amino acids: CASSSQLNRGTYEQYF. The CDR3 DNA reads TGTGCCAGCAGCTCGCAACTAAACAGGGGCACCTACGAGCAGTACTTC. This chain links TRBV11-2 with TRBJ2-7; the match to TRBD1 covers 7 bases. CDR1 is SGHAT, CDR2 FQNNGV, per germline. V lost 4 bases, J lost 2 bases, and 11 bases stayed unmatched. The CDR3 contains 16 residues. Supplemented by reference TRBV11-2 and TRBJ2-7, the full variable domain reads EAGVAQSPRYKIIEKRQSVAFWCNPISGHATLYWYQQILGQGPKLLIQFQNNGVVDDSQLPKDRFSAERLKGVDSTLKIQPAKLEDSAVYLCASSSQLNRGTYEQYFGPGTRLTVT.